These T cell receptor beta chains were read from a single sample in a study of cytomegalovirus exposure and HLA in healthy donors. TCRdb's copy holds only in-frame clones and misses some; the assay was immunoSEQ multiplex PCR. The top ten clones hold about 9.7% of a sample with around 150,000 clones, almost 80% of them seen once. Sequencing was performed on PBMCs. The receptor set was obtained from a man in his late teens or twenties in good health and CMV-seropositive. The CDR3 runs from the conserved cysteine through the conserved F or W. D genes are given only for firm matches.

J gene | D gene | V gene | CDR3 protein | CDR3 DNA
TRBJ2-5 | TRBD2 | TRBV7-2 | CASSLVAGKYEETQYF | TGTGCCAGCAGCTTGGTAGCGGGGAAATACGAAGAGACCCAGTACTTC
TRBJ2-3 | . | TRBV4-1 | CASSQEQDTQYF | TGCGCCAGCAGCCAAGAACAAGATACGCAGTATTTT
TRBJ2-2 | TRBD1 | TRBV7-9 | CASSLRHSGQENTGELFF | TGTGCCAGCAGCCTTCGACACTCGGGACAGGAGAACACCGGGGAGCTGTTTTTT
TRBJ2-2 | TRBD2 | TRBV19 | CASSPKPGTSGRRYTGELFF | TGTGCCAGTAGTCCAAAACCAGGGACTAGCGGGAGGAGGTACACCGGGGAGCTGTTTTTT
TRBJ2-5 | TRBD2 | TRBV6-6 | CASSALAGGETQYF | TGTGCCAGCAGCGCTCTAGCGGGAGGAGAGACCCAGTACTTC
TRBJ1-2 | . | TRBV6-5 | CASSSGGGPHPYGYTF | TGTGCCAGCAGTTCCGGGGGGGGACCCCATCCCTATGGCTACACCTTC
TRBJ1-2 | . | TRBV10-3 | CAIGGIGGGYTF | TGTGCCATTGGGGGGATAGGTGGCGGCTACACCTTC
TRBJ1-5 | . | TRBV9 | CASSVDGGSDQPQHF | TGTGCCAGCAGCGTAGATGGGGGGAGTGATCAGCCCCAGCATTTT
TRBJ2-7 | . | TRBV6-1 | CASSSAYEQYF | TGTGCCAGCAGTTCGGCCTACGAGCAGTACTTC
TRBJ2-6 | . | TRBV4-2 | CASSSRNRAEGSGANVLTF | TGTGCCAGCAGCTCCCGAAACAGGGCCGAGGGCTCTGGGGCCAACGTCCTGACTTTC
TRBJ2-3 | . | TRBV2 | CASRARRSHTDTQYF | TGTGCCAGCAGAGCGCGTCGGTCACACACAGATACGCAGTATTTT
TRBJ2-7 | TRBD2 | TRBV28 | CASSLAGDQYEQYF | TGTGCCAGCAGCTTAGCGGGCGACCAATACGAGCAGTACTTC
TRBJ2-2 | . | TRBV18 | CASSPGETGELFF | TGTGCCAGCTCACCCGGAGAAACCGGGGAGCTGTTTTTT
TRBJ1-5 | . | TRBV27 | CASSLVGLQPQHF | TGTGCCAGCAGTTTAGTGGGCCTACAGCCCCAGCATTTT
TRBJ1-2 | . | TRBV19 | CASSAQHETYGYTF | TGTGCCAGTAGTGCACAACATGAAACCTATGGCTACACCTTC
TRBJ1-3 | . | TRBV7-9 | CASSPRGEAGNTIYF | TGTGCCAGCAGCCCACGAGGTGAGGCTGGAAACACCATATATTTT
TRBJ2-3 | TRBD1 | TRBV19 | CASRDRSLSDTQYF | TGTGCCAGTAGGGACAGGAGTTTGTCAGATACGCAGTATTTT
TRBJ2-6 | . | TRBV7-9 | CASSRPGSGVGGANVLTF | TGTGCCAGCAGCCGCCCGGGGTCGGGGGTTGGTGGGGCCAACGTCCTGACTTTC